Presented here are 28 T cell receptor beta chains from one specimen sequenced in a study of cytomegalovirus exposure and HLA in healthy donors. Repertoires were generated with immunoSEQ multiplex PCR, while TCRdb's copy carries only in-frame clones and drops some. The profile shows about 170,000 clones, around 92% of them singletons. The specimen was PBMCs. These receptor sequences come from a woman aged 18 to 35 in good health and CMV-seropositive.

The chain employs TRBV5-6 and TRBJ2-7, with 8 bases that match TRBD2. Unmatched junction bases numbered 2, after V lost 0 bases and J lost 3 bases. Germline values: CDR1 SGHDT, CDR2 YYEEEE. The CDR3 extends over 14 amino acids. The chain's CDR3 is CASSLDLAGYEQYF. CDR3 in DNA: TGTGCCAGCAGCTTGGACCTAGCGGGCTACGAGCAGTACTTC.

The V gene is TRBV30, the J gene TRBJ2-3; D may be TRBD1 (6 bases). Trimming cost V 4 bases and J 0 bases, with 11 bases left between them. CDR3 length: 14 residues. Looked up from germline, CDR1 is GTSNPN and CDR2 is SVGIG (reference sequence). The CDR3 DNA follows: TGTGCCTGGAAGCAGGGGCTAAGCACAGATACGCAGTATTTT. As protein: CAWKQGLSTDTQYF.

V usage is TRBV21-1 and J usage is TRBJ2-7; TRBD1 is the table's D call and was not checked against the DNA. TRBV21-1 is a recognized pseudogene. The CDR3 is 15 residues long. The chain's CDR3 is CASSKSGTQPGEQYF. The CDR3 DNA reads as TGTGCCAGCAGCAAATCCGGGACACAGCCCGGAGAGCAGTACTTC.

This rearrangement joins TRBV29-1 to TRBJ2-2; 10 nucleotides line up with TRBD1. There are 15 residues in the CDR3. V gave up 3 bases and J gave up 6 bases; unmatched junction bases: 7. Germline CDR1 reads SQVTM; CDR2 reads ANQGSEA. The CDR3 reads CSVEGTGVYAGELFF. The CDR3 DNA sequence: TGCAGCGTTGAGGGGACAGGGGTTTACGCCGGGGAGCTGTTTTTT.

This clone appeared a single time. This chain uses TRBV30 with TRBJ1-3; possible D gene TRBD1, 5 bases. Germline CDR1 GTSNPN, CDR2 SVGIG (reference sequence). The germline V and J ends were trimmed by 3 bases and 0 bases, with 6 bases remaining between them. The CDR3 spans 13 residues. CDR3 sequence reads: CAWRGPSGNTIYF. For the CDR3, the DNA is TGTGCCTGGAGGGGGCCCTCTGGAAACACCATATATTTT.

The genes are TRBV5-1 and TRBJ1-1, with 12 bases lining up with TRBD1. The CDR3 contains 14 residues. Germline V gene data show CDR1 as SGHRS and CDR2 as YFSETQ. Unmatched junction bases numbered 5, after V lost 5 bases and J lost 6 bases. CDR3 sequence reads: CASRPGTGGSEAFF. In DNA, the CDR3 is TGCGCCAGCAGACCCGGGACAGGGGGCTCTGAAGCTTTCTTT.

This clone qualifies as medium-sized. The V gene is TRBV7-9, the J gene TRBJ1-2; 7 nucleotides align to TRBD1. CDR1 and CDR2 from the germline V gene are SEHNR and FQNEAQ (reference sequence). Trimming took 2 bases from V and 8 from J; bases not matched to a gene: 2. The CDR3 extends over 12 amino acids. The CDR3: CASSLTGDGYTF. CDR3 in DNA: TGTGCCAGCAGCTTAACAGGGGACGGCTACACCTTC.

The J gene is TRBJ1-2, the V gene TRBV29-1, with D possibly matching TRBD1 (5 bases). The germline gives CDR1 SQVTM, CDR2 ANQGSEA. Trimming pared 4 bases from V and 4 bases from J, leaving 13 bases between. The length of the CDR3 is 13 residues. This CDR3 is CSVGLGLGYGYTF. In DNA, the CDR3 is TGCAGCGTTGGTCTGGGACTAGGCTATGGCTACACCTTC.

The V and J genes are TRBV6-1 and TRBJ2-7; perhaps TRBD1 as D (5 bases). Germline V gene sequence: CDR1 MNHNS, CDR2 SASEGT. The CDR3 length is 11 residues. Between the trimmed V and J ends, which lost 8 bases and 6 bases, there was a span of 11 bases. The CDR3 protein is CASETAAEQYF. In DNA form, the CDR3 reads TGTGCCAGCGAGACAGCTGCCGAGCAGTACTTC.

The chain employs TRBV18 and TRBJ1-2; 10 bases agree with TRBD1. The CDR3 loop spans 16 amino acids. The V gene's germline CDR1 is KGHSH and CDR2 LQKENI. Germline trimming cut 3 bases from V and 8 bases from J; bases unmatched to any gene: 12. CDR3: CASSPPDTGTGEGYTF. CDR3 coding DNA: TGTGCCAGCTCACCCCCGGACACAGGGACAGGGGAAGGCTACACCTTC. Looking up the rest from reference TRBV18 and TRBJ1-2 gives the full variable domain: NAGVMQNPRHLVRRRGQEARLRCSPMKGHSHVYWYRQLPEEGLKFMVYLQKENIIDESGMPKERFSAEFPKEGPSILRIQQVVRGDSAAYFCASSPPDTGTGEGYTFGSGTRLTVV.

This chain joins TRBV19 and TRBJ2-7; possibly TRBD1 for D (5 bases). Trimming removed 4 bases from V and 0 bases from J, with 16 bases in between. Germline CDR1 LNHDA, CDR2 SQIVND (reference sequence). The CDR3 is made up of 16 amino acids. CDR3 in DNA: TGTGCCAGTAGTAGTGGTCGTGGCGGACACTCCTACGAGCAGTACTTC. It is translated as CASSSGRGGHSYEQYF.

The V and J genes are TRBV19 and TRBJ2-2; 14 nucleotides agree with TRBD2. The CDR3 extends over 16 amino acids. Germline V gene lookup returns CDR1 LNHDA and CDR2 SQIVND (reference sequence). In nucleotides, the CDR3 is TGTGCAAGTTGGGGGACTAGCGGGAGTGTAGGCGGGGAGCTGTTTTTT. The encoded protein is CASWGTSGSVGGELFF.

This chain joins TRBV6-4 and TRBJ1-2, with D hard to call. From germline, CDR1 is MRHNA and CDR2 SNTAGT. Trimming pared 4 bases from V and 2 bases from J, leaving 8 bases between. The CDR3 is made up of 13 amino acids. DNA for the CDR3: TGTGCCAGCAGTGCGGGCGGGAACTATGGCTACACCTTC. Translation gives CASSAGGNYGYTF.

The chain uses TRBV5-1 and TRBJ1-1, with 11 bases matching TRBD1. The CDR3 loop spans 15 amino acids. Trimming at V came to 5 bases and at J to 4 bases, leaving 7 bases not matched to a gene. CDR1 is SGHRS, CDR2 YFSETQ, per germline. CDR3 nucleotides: TGCGCCAGCAGTTGGACAGGGGGCCCAGGCACTGAAGCTTTCTTT. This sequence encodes CASSWTGGPGTEAFF.

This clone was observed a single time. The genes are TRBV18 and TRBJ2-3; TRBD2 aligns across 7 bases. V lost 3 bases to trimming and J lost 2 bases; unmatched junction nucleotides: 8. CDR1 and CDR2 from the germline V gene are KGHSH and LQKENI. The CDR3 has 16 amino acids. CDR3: CASSPSASGLTDTQYF. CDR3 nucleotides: TGTGCCAGCTCACCCTCGGCTAGCGGCCTCACAGATACGCAGTATTTT.

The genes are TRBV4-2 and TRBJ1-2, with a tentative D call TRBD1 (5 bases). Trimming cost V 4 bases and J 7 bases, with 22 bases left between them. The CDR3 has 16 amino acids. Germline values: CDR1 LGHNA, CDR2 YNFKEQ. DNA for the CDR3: TGTGCCAGCAGCCGAGACCCTACCAGGGTCGACCGTGGCTACACCTTC. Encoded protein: CASSRDPTRVDRGYTF.

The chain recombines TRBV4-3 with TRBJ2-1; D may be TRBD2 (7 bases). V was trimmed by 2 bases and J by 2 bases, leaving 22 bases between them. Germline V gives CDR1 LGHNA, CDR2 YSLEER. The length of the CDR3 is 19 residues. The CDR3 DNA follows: TGCGCCAGCAGCCAAAAGGGACAAGGGGCTAGCGGAACCTACAATGAGCAGTTCTTC. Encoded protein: CASSQKGQGASGTYNEQFF.

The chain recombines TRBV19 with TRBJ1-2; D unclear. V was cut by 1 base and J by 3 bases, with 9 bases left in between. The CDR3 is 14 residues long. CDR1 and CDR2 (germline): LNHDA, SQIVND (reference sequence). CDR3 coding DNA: TGTGCCAGTAGTATAGGACCGACTCACTATGGCTACACCTTC. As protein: CASSIGPTHYGYTF.

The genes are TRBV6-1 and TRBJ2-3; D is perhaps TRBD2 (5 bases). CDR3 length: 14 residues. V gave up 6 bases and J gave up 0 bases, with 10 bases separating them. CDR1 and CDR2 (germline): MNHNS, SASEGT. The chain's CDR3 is CASSPLESTDTQYF. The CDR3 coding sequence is TGTGCCAGCAGCCCACTAGAAAGCACAGATACGCAGTATTTT.

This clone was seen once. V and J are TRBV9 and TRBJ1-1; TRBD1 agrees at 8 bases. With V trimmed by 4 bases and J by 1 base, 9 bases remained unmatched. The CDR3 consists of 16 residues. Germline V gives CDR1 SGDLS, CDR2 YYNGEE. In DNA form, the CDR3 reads TGTGCCAGCAGCCCGGGGAGCAGGGGGCAGAACACTGAAGCTTTCTTT. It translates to CASSPGSRGQNTEAFF.

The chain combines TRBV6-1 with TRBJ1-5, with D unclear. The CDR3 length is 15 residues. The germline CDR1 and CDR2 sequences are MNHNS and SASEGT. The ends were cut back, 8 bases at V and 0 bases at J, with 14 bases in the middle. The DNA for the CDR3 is TGTGCCAGCCAACTAGACCCGAATAGCAATCAGCCCCAGCATTTT. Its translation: CASQLDPNSNQPQHF.

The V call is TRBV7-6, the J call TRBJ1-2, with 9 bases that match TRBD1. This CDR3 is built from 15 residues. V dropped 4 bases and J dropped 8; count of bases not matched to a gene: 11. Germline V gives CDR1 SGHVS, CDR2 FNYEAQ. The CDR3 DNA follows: TGTGCCAGCAGCTCCACCGTACAGGGGGCGCGCGGCTACACCTTC. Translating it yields CASSSTVQGARGYTF.

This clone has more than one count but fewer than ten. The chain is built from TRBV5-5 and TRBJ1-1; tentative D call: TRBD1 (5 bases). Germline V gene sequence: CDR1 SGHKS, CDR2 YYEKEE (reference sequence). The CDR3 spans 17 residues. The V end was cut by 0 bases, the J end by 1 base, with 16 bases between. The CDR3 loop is CASSLAVGGLGNTEAFF. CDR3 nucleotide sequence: TGTGCCAGCAGCTTGGCTGTCGGGGGACTCGGGAACACTGAAGCTTTCTTT.

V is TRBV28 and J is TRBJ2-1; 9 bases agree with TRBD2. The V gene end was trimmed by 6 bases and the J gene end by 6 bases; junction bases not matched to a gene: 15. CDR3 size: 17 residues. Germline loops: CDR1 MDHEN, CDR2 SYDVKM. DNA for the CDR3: TGTGCCAGCAGCCCCAAGGGGCTAGCGGGATACAGCAATGAGCAGTTCTTC. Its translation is CASSPKGLAGYSNEQFF.

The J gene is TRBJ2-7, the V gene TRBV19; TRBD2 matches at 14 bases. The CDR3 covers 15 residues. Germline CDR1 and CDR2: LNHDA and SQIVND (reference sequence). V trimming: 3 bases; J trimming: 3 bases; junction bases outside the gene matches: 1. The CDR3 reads CASSMGTSGSYEQYF. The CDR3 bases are TGTGCCAGTAGTATGGGGACTAGCGGGAGCTACGAGCAGTACTTC.

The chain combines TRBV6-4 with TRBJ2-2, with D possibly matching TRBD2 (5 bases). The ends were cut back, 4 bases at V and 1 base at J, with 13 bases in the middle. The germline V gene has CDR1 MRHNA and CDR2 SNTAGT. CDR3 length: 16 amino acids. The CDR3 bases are TGTGCCAGCAGTGCCCTTAGTGGAGGGAACACCGGGGAGCTGTTTTTT. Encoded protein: CASSALSGGNTGELFF.

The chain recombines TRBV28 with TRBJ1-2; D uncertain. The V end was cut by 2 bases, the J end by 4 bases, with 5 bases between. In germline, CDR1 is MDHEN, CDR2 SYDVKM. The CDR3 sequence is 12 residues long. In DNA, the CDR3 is TGTGCCAGCAGTTTAATATCCTATGGCTACACCTTC. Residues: CASSLISYGYTF.

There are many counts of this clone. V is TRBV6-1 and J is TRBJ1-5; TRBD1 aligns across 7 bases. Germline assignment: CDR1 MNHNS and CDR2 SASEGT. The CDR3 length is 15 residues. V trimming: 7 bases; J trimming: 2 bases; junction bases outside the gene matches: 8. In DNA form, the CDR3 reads TGTGCCAGCAAGTACAGGGGCGAGGGCAATCAGCCCCAGCATTTT. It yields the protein CASKYRGEGNQPQHF.